Each of the 27 T cell receptor beta chains below was sequenced from the same sample in a study of blood T cell repertoires in COVID-19. Generated by immunoSEQ multiplex PCR, the TCRdb table keeps only in-frame clones and is missing some. The repertoire has 55,000 to 90,000 clones, more than 80% of them found once; the top ten carry about a third. The sequenced material came from peripheral blood. Receptor source: a woman at least 80 years old with active or convalescent COVID-19.

The rearrangement links TRBV5-4 to TRBJ1-1, with no clear D. The germline CDR1 and CDR2 sequences are SGHNT and YYREEE (reference sequence). The CDR3 covers 13 residues. V lost 0 bases and J lost 2, with 5 bases in between. The CDR3 bases are TGTGCCAGCAGCTTGGACAGCAACACTGAAGCTTTCTTT. This encodes CASSLDSNTEAFF. Variable domain in full (rest from reference TRBV5-4 and TRBJ1-1): ETGVTQSPTHLIKTRGQQVTLRCSSQSGHNTVSWYQQALGQGPQFIFQYYREEENGRGNFPPRFSGLQFPNYSSELNVNALELDDSALYLCASSLDSNTEAFFGQGTRLTVV.

This chain connects TRBV28 to TRBJ2-5; perhaps TRBD2 as D (5 bases). The CDR3 runs to 15 residues. Per germline, CDR1 MDHEN and CDR2 SYDVKM. Between the trimmed V and J ends, which lost 6 bases and 5 bases, there was a span of 19 bases. The CDR3 DNA reads TGTGCCAGCAGGGTCTCGGAGTCTAGGAGGGAGACCCAGTACTTC. Its translation is CASRVSESRRETQYF.

CDR3 nucleotides: TGTGCCAGCAGCCTAGGAGGGAGGTACCAAGAGACCCAGTACTTC. It specifies CASSLGGRYQETQYF. This chain links TRBV28 with TRBJ2-5, with TRBD2 as a possible D gene (6 bases). Germline CDR1 reads MDHEN; CDR2 reads SYDVKM. The CDR3 loop spans 15 amino acids. The germline V and J ends were trimmed by 6 bases and 0 bases, with 14 bases remaining between them.

The rearrangement uses TRBV4-1 and TRBJ1-4; a possible D gene is TRBD1 (6 bases). CDR3 length equals 15 residues. Germline V gives CDR1 MGHRA, CDR2 YSYEKL. Trimming cost V 4 bases and J 8 bases, with 17 bases left between them. The CDR3 sequence: CASSLTRGGLEKLFF. In DNA, the CDR3 is TGCGCCAGCAGCCTGACCAGGGGAGGGTTGGAAAAACTGTTTTTT.

V and J are TRBV7-6 and TRBJ2-1; perhaps TRBD2 as D (7 bases). V was trimmed by 3 bases and J by 8 bases, leaving 14 bases between them. Germline V CDR1 and CDR2: SGHVS, FNYEAQ. This CDR3 spans 14 amino acids. The CDR3 reads CASSLGGGRDEQFF. CDR3 bases: TGTGCCAGCAGCTTGGGCGGGGGCCGCGATGAGCAGTTCTTC.

J is TRBJ1-1 and V is TRBV2; perhaps TRBD1 as D (6 bases). Trimming removed 7 bases at V and 6 bases at J, with 12 bases between. The CDR3 spans 12 residues. CDR1 and CDR2 from the germline V gene are SNHLY and FYNNEI. DNA for the CDR3: TGTGCCAGCAATTCCAGGGGCGCTGAAGCTTTCTTT. Residues: CASNSRGAEAFF.

This rearrangement joins TRBV7-2 to TRBJ1-1; weak D call: TRBD1 (5 bases). Germline V gene data show CDR1 as SGHTA and CDR2 as FQGNSA. This CDR3 is 11 amino acids long. Trimming left V 5 bases short and J 8 bases short, with 9 bases between. The DNA of the CDR3 is TGTGCCAGCAGCAGCAGGACAGAAGCTTTCTTT. It specifies CASSSRTEAFF.

This clone was recorded a few times. This chain links TRBV3-1 (or the pseudogene TRBV3-2) with TRBJ1-1; a weak D match, TRBD1 (5 bases). The V gene's germline CDR1 is LGHDT and CDR2 YNNKEL (reference sequence). V gave up 2 bases and J gave up 4 bases, with 11 bases separating them. The CDR3 covers 14 residues. The CDR3: CASSQIQRGTEAFF. The CDR3 DNA is TGTGCCAGCAGCCAAATTCAAAGGGGCACTGAAGCTTTCTTT.

The chain couples TRBV7-9 to TRBJ1-1; 7 nucleotides agree with TRBD1. The CDR3 is 13 residues long. Germline CDR1 reads SEHNR; CDR2 reads FQNEAQ (reference sequence). The ends lost 5 bases at V and 10 bases at J; junction bases unmatched: 10. CDR3 sequence reads: CASSVGTVISAFF. The DNA for the CDR3 is TGTGCCAGCAGCGTGGGGACAGTCATATCAGCTTTCTTT.

This chain connects TRBV10-3 to TRBJ2-1, with 8 bases identical to TRBD2. Germline CDR1 is ENHRY and CDR2 is SYGVKD. The CDR3 runs to 14 residues. Losses at the gene ends were 5 bases for V and 5 bases for J; bases not matched to a gene: 5. CDR3 DNA: TGTGCCATCAGTCACGGGACTAGAAACAATGAGCAGTTCTTC. It encodes CAISHGTRNNEQFF.

The J gene is TRBJ1-2, the V gene TRBV7-2, with D possibly being TRBD1 (6 bases). Germline V gene sequence: CDR1 SGHTA, CDR2 FQGNSA. Trimming stripped 2 bases from V and 3 bases from J, with 16 bases between. This CDR3 has 16 residues. The CDR3 region has the DNA TGTGCCAGCAGCTTATTTGTATCGGGACAAGACTATGGCTACACCTTC. This gives the protein CASSLFVSGQDYGYTF.

In this sample, this clone turned up a few times. The chain is built from TRBV5-4 and TRBJ2-5; 9 bases align to TRBD2. Germline V gene lookup returns CDR1 SGHNT and CDR2 YYREEE (reference sequence). This CDR3 region has 17 residues. After removal of 4 bases from V and 7 bases from J, the junction contained 17 bases not matched to a gene. Here the CDR3 reads CASSPPGASGRGGTQYF. The CDR3 DNA follows: TGTGCCAGCAGCCCCCCGGGGGCTAGCGGGCGGGGGGGGACCCAGTACTTC.

The CDR3 nucleotides are TGTGCCTGGAGGACAGTACGCCTGAACACCGGGGAGCTGTTTTTT. This codes for CAWRTVRLNTGELFF. The chain combines TRBV30 with TRBJ2-2; D perhaps matches TRBD1 (5 bases). CDR3 length equals 15 residues. V shed 3 bases and J shed 1 base, with 12 bases lying between them. From germline, CDR1 is GTSNPN and CDR2 SVGIG (reference sequence).

The J gene is TRBJ1-1, the V gene TRBV19; D remains ambiguous. V lost 2 bases and J 3 bases, leaving 7 bases between the germline ends. CDR3 length: 13 amino acids. Germline CDR1 is LNHDA and CDR2 is SQIVND (reference sequence). As DNA, the CDR3 is TGTGCCAGTAGTATACAAACGGACACTGAAGCTTTCTTT. It codes for CASSIQTDTEAFF.

The rearrangement uses TRBV28 and TRBJ1-2, with 8 bases lining up with TRBD1. Losses at the gene ends were 5 bases for V and 6 bases for J; bases not matched to a gene: 11. Looked up from germline, CDR1 is MDHEN and CDR2 is SYDVKM. The CDR3 extends over 15 amino acids. CDR3 sequence: CASSLFSGDRHGYTF. As DNA, the CDR3 is TGTGCCAGCAGTCTATTTTCGGGGGACAGGCATGGCTACACCTTC.

The V gene is TRBV30, the J gene TRBJ2-7; D remains ambiguous. The CDR3 has 11 amino acids. V dropped 2 bases and J dropped 3 bases, with 5 bases sitting between them. Germline V gene data show CDR1 as GTSNPN and CDR2 as SVGIG (reference sequence). CDR3 DNA: TGTGCCTGGAGTCCTCTCTACGAGCAGTACTTC. Protein: CAWSPLYEQYF.

In this sample, this clone turned up once. This rearrangement joins TRBV2 to TRBJ1-1; TRBD1 agrees at 10 bases. Germline V CDR1 and CDR2: SNHLY, FYNNEI. V gave up 8 bases and J gave up 1 base; unmatched junction bases: 4. The CDR3 contains 14 residues. CDR3 DNA: TGTGCCAGCGGGCGGGACAGGGGGAACACTGAAGCTTTCTTT. It specifies CASGRDRGNTEAFF.

This clone came up a few times. Within the sample, other DNA sequences also encode this same CDR3. The rearrangement uses TRBV10-3 and TRBJ1-5; D may be TRBD1 (5 bases). CDR1 is ENHRY, CDR2 SYGVKD, per germline. The CDR3 spans 15 residues. Trimming took off 8 bases at V and 6 bases at J, with 20 bases between the two ends. Here the CDR3 reads CAIGGDRGGVQPQHF. Here the CDR3 DNA reads TGTGCCATCGGGGGGGACCGGGGCGGGGTTCAGCCCCAGCATTTT.

V and J are TRBV29-1 and TRBJ2-1; a weak D match, TRBD1 (5 bases). The CDR3 runs to 15 residues. Germline CDR1 reads SQVTM; CDR2 reads ANQGSEA. V was trimmed by 2 bases and J by 6 bases, leaving 17 bases between them. CDR3 DNA: TGCAGCGTTGAACCCCGGGCAGGGTTAGGCAATGAGCAGTTCTTC. It translates to CSVEPRAGLGNEQFF.

The rearrangement links TRBV19 to TRBJ2-6, with 8 bases matching TRBD1. Germline CDR1 is LNHDA and CDR2 is SQIVND (reference sequence). The CDR3 totals 17 residues. J gave up 0 bases and V 3 bases, and 4 bases lay outside the gene matches. CDR3 coding DNA: TGTGCCAGTAGTATCCGGACAGGGAACTCTGGGGCCAACGTCCTGACTTTC. Its translation: CASSIRTGNSGANVLTF.

The V and J genes are TRBV3-1 (or the pseudogene TRBV3-2) and TRBJ1-3, with D hard to call. V was trimmed by 1 base and J by 1 base, leaving 8 bases between them. Germline V gene lookup returns CDR1 LGHDT and CDR2 YNNKEL (reference sequence). This CDR3 is 15 amino acids long. For the CDR3, the DNA is TGTGCCAGCAGCCAAGGAGGAGGTTCTGGAAACACCATATATTTT. It yields the protein CASSQGGGSGNTIYF.

The chain is built from TRBV23-1 and TRBJ1-2; D call uncertain. TRBV23-1 is an ORF; its function is uncertain. Trimming took off 2 bases at V and 1 base at J, with 26 bases between the two ends. This CDR3 region has 20 residues. CDR3 in DNA: TGCGCCAGCAGTCAAACCCCCCCGGACTCAACCTCGGCAGATAACTATGGCTACACCTTC. This sequence encodes CASSQTPPDSTSADNYGYTF.

V gene TRBV9 combines with J gene TRBJ1-2; possibly TRBD1 for D (6 bases). Germline V lookup: CDR1 SGDLS, CDR2 YYNGEE. The V and J ends lost 3 bases and 2 bases respectively, with 26 bases between them. This CDR3 has 19 amino acids. Here the CDR3 reads CASSAVVGGRGGQNYGYTF. The CDR3 bases are TGTGCCAGCAGCGCCGTAGTAGGGGGGAGGGGCGGCCAGAACTATGGCTACACCTTC.

The CDR3 region is CASTSRTGASYEQYF. In DNA, the CDR3 is TGTGCCAGCACCTCGAGGACAGGGGCCTCCTACGAGCAGTACTTC. V and J are TRBV11-2 and TRBJ2-7, with TRBD1 matching 9 bases. The J segment lost 0 bases and the V segment lost 7 bases, leaving 7 bases of the junction unmatched. CDR3 size: 15 residues. CDR1 is SGHAT, CDR2 FQNNGV, per germline.

The chain employs TRBV5-6 and TRBJ2-3; 7 bases fit TRBD1. Germline V gives CDR1 SGHDT, CDR2 YYEEEE. The trim removed 3 bases at V and 1 base at J, leaving 5 bases unmatched. The CDR3 runs 15 residues. In nucleotides, the CDR3 is TGTGCCAGCAGCTCGGGACAGTTACGCACAGATACGCAGTATTTT. Protein product: CASSSGQLRTDTQYF.

The rearrangement uses TRBV11-3 and TRBJ2-3, with D perhaps matching TRBD1 (5 bases). The germline V gene has CDR1 SGHNT and CDR2 YENEEA. The CDR3 covers 14 residues. The V gene lost 0 bases and the J gene lost 5 bases, with 9 bases spanning the gap. The CDR3 sequence: CASSLDAQGDTQYF. CDR3 coding DNA: TGTGCCAGCAGCTTAGATGCCCAGGGAGATACGCAGTATTTT.

V gene TRBV9 combines with J gene TRBJ1-5; 7 bases are a match to TRBD1. Germline trimming cut 3 bases from V and 6 bases from J; bases unmatched to any gene: 12. This CDR3 has 16 amino acids. From germline, CDR1 is SGDLS and CDR2 YYNGEE. The CDR3: CASSERQGGVGQPQHF. CDR3 nucleotides: TGTGCCAGCAGCGAAAGACAGGGAGGAGTTGGTCAGCCCCAGCATTTT.